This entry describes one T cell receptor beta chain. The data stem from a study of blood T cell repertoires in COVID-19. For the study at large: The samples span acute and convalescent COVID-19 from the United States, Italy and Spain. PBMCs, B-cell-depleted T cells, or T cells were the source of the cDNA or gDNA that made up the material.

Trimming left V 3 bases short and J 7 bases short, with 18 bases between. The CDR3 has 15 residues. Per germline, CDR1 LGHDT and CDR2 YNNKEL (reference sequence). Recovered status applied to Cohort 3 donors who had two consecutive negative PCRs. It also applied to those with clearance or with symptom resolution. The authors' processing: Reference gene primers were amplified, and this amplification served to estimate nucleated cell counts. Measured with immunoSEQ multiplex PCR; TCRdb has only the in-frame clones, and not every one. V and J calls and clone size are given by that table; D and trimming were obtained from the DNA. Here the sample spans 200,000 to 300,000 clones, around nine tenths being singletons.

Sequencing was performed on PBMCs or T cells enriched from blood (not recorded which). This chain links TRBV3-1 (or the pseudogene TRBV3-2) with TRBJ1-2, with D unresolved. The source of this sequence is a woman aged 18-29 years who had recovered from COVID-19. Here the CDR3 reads CASSHNPRGGFGYTF. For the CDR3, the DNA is TGTGCCAGCAGCCACAACCCCAGAGGAGGGTTTGGCTACACCTTC.